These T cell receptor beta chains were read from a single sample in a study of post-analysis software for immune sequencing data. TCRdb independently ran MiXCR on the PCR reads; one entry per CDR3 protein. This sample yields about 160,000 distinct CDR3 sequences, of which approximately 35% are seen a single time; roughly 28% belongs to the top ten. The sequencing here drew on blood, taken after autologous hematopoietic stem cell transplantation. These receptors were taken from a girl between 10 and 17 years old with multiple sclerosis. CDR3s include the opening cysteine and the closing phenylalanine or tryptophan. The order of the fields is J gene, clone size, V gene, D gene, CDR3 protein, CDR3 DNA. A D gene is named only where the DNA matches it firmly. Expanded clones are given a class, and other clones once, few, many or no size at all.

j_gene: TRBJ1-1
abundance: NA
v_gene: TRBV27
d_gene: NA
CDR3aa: CASSSRGMNTEAFF
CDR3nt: TGTGCCAGCAGTAGTAGGGGAATGAACACTGAAGCTTTCTTT

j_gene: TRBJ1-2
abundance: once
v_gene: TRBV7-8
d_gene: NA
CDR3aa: CASNLSRTGPRVGYGYTF
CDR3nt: TGTGCCAGCAACTTATCCCGGACGGGCCCGCGAGTGGGATATGGCTACACCTTC

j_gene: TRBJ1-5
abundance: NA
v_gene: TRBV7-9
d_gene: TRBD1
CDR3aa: CASSLGTGGTHQPQHF
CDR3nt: TGTGCCAGCAGCTTAGGGACAGGGGGTACACATCAGCCCCAGCATTTT

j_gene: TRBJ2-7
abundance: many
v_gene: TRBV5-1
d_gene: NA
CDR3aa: CASSPPSVYEQYF
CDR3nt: TGCGCCAGCAGCCCCCCCTCGGTCTACGAGCAGTACTTC

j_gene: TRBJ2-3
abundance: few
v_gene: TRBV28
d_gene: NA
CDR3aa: CASSLFMTASTDTQYF
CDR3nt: TGTGCCAGCAGCTTGTTTATGACAGCTAGCACAGATACGCAGTATTTT

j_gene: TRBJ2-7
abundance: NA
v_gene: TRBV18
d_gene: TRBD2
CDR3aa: CASSFSGSFYEQYF
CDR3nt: TGTGCCAGCTCATTTAGCGGGAGTTTCTACGAGCAGTACTTC

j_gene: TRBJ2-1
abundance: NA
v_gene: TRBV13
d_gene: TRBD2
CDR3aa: CASSPPGREHNEQFF
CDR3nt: TGTGCCAGCAGCCCCCCGGGGCGGGAGCACAATGAGCAGTTCTTC

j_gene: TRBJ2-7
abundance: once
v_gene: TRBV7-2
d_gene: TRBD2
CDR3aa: CASSFSSGGVLSYEQYF
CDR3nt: TGTGCCAGCAGCTTTTCTAGCGGGGGGGTTTTGTCCTACGAGCAGTACTTC

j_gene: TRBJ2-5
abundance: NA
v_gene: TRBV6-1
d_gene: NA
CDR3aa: CASSEAWYRDVETQYF
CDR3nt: TGTGCCAGCAGTGAAGCGTGGTATCGGGATGTGGAGACCCAGTACTTC

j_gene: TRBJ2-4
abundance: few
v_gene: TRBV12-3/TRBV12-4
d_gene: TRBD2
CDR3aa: CASSHGRGWLAGGINKNIQYF
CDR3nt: TGTGCCAGCAGCCATGGTCGGGGGTGGCTAGCGGGAGGGATAAACAAAAACATTCAGTACTTC

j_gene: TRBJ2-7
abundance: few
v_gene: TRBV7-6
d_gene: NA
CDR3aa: CASSLSTSYEQYF
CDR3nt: TGTGCCAGCAGCTTATCCACCTCCTACGAGCAGTACTTC

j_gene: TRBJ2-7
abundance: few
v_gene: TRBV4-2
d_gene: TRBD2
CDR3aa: CASSQGLAGDYEQYF
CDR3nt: TGTGCCAGCAGCCAAGGACTAGCGGGAGATTACGAGCAGTACTTC

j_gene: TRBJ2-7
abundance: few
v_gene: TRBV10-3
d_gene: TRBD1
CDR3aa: CAIRSGTGVHEQYF
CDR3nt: TGTGCCATCAGGTCCGGGACAGGGGTTCACGAGCAGTACTTC

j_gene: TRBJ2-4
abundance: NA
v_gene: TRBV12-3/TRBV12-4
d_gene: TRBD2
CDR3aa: CASSLGLAGTGLGEQYF
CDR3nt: TGTGCCAGCAGTTTGGGACTAGCGGGGACGGGTTTGGGTGAGCAGTACTTC

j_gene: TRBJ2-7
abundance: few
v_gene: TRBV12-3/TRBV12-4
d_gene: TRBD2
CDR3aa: CASSGGTSGPYEQYF
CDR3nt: TGTGCCAGCAGTGGCGGGACTAGCGGCCCCTACGAGCAGTACTTC

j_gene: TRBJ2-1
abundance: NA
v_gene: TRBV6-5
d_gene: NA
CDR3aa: CASSQGFHEQFF
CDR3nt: TGTGCCAGCAGCCAGGGTTTCCATGAGCAGTTCTTC

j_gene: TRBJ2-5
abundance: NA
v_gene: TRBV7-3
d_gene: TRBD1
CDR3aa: CASSPGTGYGETQYF
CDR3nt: TGTGCCAGCAGCCCCGGGACAGGGTACGGAGAGACCCAGTACTTC

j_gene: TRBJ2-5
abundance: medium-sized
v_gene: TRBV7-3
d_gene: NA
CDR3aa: CASSFTGGETQYF
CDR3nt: TGTGCCAGCAGCTTCACTGGGGGGGAGACCCAGTACTTC

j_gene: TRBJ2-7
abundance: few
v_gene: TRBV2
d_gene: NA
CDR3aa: CASSSAVYEQYF
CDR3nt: TGTGCCAGCAGCTCCGCGGTCTACGAGCAGTACTTC

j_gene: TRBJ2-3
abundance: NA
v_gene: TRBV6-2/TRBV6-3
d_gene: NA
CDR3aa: CASWDTTDTQYF
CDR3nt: TGTGCCAGCTGGGACACCACAGATACGCAGTATTTT

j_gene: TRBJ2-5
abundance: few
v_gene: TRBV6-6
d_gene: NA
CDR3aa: CASSYLGVTETQYF
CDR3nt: TGTGCCAGCAGTTATTTAGGGGTGACAGAGACCCAGTACTTC

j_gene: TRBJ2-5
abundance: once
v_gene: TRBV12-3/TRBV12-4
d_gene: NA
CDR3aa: CASSLGGVKVETQYF
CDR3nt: TGTGCCAGCAGTTTAGGGGGCGTGAAAGTAGAGACCCAGTACTTC

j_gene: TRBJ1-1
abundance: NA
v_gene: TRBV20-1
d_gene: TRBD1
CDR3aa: CSARPSPGTGGNTEAFF
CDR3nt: TGCAGTGCTAGACCTAGTCCCGGGACAGGGGGGAACACTGAAGCTTTCTTT

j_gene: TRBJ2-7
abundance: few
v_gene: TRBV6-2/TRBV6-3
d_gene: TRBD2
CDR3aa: CATQSGTSGPYEQYF
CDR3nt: TGTGCCACCCAAAGCGGGACTAGCGGGCCCTACGAGCAGTACTTC

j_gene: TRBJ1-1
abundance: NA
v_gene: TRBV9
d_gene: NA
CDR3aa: CASSQNQGEAFF
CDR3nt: TGTGCCAGCAGCCAGAATCAGGGAGAAGCTTTCTTT

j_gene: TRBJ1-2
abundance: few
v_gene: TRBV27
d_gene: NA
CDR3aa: CASSLREGWDGYTF
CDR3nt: TGTGCCAGCAGTCTCCGCGAGGGGTGGGATGGCTACACCTTC

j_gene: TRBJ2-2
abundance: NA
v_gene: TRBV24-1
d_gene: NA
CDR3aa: CATSDLQGSGELFF
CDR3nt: TGTGCCACCAGTGATCTACAGGGAAGCGGGGAGCTGTTTTTT

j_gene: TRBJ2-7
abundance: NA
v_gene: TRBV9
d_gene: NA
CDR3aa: CASSGWGGRGTYEQYF
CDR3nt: TGTGCCAGCAGCGGCTGGGGAGGGAGGGGGACCTACGAGCAGTACTTC

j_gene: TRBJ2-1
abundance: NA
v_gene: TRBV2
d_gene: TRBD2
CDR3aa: CASSVTSGGYNEQFF
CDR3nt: TGTGCCAGCAGTGTCACTAGCGGGGGGTACAATGAGCAGTTCTTC

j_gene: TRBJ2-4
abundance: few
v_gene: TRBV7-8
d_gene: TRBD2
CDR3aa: CASSPETSGRFLAKNIQYF
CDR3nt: TGTGCCAGCAGCCCAGAAACCAGCGGGAGGTTCCTAGCCAAAAACATTCAGTACTTC

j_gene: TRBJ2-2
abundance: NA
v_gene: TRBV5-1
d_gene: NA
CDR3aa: CASSLDTGELFF
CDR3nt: TGCGCCAGCAGCTTGGACACCGGGGAGCTGTTTTTT

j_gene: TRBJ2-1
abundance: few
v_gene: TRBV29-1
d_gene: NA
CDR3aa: CSVAVSEQFF
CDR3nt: TGCAGCGTCGCCGTCAGTGAGCAGTTCTTC

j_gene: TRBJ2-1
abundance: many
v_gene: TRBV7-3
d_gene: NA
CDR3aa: CASSLGDEQFF
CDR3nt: TGTGCCAGCAGCTTAGGAGATGAGCAGTTCTTC

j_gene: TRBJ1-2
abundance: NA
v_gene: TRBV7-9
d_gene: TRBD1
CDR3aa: CASSPPTGFVGGYTF
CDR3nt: TGTGCCAGCAGCCCCCCGACAGGGTTCGTCGGCGGCTACACCTTC

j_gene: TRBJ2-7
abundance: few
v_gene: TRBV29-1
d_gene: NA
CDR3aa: CGVEFPNYEQYF
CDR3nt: TGCGGCGTTGAGTTCCCTAACTACGAGCAGTACTTC